This T cell receptor (beta chain) was captured in a study of identical twins. General study points: Twin-shared out-of-frame alpha sequences were enriched for low generation probability. The study reached conclusions through statistical analysis that was cross-sectional, not following the same donors.

As regards this clonotype: Its antigen is undetermined.

Germline CDR1 and CDR2: MDHEN and SYDVKM. V was pared by 7 bases and J by 5 bases, with 22 bases between. The CDR3 totals 16 residues. TCRdb re-analysed the 5' RACE reads in MiXCR, keeping a single row per CDR3 protein. Among 500,000 or so distinct CDR3 sequences listed, 14% were seen once. The sample also formed part of further work on yellow fever vaccine responses in identical twins. That work states: Twins' vaccine T cell response reportedly gave the appearance of partial convergence and partial personalization.

The sample consisted of CD4+ T cells sorted from blood. The source is a woman aged 18-30 years in good health. The chain employs TRBV28 and TRBJ2-3; TRBD1 might be the D (6 bases). The DNA for the CDR3 is TGTGCCAGCACCCCCCGAGGCAGGGGAGTGAGAGATACGCAGTATTTT. Its protein is CASTPRGRGVRDTQYF. Supplemented by reference TRBV28 and TRBJ2-3, the full variable domain reads DVKVTQSSRYLVKRTGEKVFLECVQDMDHENMFWYRQDPGLGLRLIYFSYDVKMKEKGDIPEGYSVSREKKERFSLILESASTNQTSMYLCASTPRGRGVRDTQYFGPGTRLTVL.